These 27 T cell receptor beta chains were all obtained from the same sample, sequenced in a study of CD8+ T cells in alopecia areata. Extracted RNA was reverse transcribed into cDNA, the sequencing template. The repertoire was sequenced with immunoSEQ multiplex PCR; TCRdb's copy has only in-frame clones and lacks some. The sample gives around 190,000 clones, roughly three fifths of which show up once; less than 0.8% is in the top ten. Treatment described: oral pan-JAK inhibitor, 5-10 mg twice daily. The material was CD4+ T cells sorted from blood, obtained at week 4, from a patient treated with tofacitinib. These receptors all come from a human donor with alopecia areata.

In DNA form, the CDR3 reads TGTGCCAGCACCGATGGGCTTGACGGGGCCAACGTCCTGACTTTC. Translation gives CASTDGLDGANVLTF. The J gene is TRBJ2-6, the V gene TRBV11-2; no clear D gene. V was shortened by 7 bases and J by 4 bases, with 14 bases between the two germline ends. The CDR3 has 15 residues. In germline, CDR1 is SGHAT, CDR2 FQNNGV. Full variable domain (missing parts from reference TRBV11-2 and TRBJ2-6): EAGVAQSPRYKIIEKRQSVAFWCNPISGHATLYWYQQILGQGPKLLIQFQNNGVVDDSQLPKDRFSAERLKGVDSTLKIQPAKLEDSAVYLCASTDGLDGANVLTFGAGSRLTVL.

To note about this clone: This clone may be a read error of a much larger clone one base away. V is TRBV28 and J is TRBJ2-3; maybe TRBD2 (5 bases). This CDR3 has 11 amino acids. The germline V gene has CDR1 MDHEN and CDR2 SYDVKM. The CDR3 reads CASSPRDTQFF. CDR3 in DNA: TGTGCCAGCAGTCCCCGGGATACGCAGTTTTTT.

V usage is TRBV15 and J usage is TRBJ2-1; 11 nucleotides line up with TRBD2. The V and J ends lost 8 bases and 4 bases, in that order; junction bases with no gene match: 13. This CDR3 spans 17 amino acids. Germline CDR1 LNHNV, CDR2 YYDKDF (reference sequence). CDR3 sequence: CATGGPTGLADYNEQFF. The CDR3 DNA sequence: TGTGCCACCGGGGGGCCCACGGGACTAGCGGATTACAATGAGCAGTTCTTC.

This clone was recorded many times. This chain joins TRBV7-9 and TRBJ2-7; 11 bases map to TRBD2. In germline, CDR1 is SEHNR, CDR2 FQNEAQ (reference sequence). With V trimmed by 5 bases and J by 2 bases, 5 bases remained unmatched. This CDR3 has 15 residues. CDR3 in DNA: TGTGCCAGCAGCGCCGGGACTAGCGGACCCTACGAGCAGTACTTC. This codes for CASSAGTSGPYEQYF.

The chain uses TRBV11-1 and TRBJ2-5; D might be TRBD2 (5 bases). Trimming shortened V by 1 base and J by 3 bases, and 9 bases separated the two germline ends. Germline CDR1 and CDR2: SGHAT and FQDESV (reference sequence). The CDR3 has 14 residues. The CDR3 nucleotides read TGTGCCAGCAGCTTAGGACCGGGGAAAGAGACCCAGTACTTC. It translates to CASSLGPGKETQYF.

CDR3 sequence reads: CAISDPSGLGKGTDTQYF. The CDR3 DNA follows: TGTGCCATCAGTGACCCCTCCGGGTTAGGGAAAGGCACAGATACGCAGTATTTT. This sequence joins TRBV10-3 and TRBJ2-3; D call uncertain. V was trimmed by 3 bases and J by 1 base, leaving 20 bases between them. CDR1 and CDR2 (germline): ENHRY, SYGVKD. This CDR3 has 18 residues.

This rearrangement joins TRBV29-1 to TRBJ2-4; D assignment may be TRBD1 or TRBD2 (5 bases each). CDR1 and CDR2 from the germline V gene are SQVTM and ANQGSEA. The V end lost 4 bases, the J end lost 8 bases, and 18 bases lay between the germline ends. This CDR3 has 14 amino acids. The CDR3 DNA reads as TGCAGCGTTGCCCCCCGCACGAGGGGTGACATTCAGTACTTC. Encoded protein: CSVAPRTRGDIQYF. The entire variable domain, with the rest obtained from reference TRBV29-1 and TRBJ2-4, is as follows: SAVISQKPSRDICQRGTSLTIQCQVDSQVTMMFWYRQQPGQSLTLIATANQGSEATYESGFVIDKFPISRPNLTFSTLTVSNMSPEDSSIYLCSVAPRTRGDIQYFGAGTRLSVL.

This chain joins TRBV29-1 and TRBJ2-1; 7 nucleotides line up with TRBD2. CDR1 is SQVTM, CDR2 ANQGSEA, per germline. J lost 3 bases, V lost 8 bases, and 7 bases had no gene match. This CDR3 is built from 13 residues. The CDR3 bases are TGCAGCCACGGGGGGACGGACTACAATGAGCAGTTCTTC. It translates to CSHGGTDYNEQFF.

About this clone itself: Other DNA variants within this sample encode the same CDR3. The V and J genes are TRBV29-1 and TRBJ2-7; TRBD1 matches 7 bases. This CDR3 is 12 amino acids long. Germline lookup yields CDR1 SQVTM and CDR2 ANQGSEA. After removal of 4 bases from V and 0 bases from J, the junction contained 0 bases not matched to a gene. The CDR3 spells CSVGQGSYEQYF. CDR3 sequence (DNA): TGCAGCGTTGGACAGGGCTCCTACGAGCAGTACTTC.

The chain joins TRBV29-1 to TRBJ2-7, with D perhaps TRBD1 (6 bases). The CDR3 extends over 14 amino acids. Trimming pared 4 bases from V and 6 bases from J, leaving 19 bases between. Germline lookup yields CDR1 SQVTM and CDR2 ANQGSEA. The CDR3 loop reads CSVVFLQGRFEQYF. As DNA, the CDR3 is TGCAGCGTTGTATTCTTACAGGGACGATTCGAGCAGTACTTC.

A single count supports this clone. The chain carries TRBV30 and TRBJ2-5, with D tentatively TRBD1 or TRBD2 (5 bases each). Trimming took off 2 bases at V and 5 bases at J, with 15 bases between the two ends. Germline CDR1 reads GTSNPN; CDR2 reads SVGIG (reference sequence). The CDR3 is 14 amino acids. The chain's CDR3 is CAWSPGLVVETQYF. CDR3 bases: TGTGCCTGGAGTCCGGGGCTAGTGGTGGAGACCCAGTACTTC.

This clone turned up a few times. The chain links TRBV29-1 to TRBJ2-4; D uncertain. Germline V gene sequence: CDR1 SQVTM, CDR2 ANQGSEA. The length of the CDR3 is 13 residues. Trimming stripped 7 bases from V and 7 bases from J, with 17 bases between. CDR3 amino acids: CSAMTGPDNIQYF. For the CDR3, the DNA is TGCAGCGCAATGACCGGGCCTGATAACATTCAGTACTTC.

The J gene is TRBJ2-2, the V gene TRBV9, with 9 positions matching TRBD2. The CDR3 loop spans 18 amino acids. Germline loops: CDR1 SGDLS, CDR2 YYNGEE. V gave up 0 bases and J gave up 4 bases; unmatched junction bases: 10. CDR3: CASSVETGQAGGTGELFF. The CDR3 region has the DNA TGTGCCAGCAGCGTAGAGACAGGGCAAGCGGGAGGCACCGGGGAGCTGTTTTTT.

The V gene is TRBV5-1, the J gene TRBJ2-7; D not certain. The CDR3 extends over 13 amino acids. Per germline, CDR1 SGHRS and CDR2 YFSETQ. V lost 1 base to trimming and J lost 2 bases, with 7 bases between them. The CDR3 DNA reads TGCGCCAGCAGCTTGTGGGATACCTACGAGCAGTACTTC. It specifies CASSLWDTYEQYF. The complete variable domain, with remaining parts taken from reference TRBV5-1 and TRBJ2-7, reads KAGVTQTPRYLIKTRGQQVTLSCSPISGHRSVSWYQQTPGQGLQFLFEYFSETQRNKGNFPGRFSGRQFSNSRSEMNVSTLELGDSALYLCASSLWDTYEQYFGPGTRLTVT.

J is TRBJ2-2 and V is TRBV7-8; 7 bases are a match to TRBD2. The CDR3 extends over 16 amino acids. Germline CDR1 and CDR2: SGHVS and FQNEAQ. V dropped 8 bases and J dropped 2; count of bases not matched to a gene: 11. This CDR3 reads CASSSQGAGNTGELFF. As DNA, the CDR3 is TGTGCCAGCTCCTCTCAGGGAGCGGGAAACACCGGGGAGCTGTTTTTT.

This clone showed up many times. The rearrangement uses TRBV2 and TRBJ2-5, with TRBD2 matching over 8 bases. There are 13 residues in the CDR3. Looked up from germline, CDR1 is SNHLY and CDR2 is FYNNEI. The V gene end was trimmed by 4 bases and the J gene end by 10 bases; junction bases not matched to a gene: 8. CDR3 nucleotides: TGTGCCAGCAGTGCTGACGGGGGGGCGGACCAGTACTTC. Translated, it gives CASSADGGADQYF.

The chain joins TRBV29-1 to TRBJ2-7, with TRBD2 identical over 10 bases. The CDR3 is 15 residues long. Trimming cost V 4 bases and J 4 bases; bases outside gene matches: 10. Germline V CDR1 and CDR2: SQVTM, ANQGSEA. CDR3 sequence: CSVVWASGSDYEQYF. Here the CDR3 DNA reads TGCAGCGTTGTTTGGGCTAGCGGGAGTGATTACGAGCAGTACTTC.

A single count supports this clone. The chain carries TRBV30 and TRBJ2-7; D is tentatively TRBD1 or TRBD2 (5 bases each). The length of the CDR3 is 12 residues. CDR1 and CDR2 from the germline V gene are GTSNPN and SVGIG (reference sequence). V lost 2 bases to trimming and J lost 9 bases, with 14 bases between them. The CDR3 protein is CAWSFLGERQYF. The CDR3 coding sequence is TGTGCCTGGAGTTTTCTGGGGGAGAGGCAGTACTTC.

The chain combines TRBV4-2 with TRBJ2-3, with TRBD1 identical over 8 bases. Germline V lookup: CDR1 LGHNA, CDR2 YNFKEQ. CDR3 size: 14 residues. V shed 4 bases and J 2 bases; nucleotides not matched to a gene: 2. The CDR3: CASSLDRATDTQYF. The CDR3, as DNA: TGTGCCAGCAGCCTGGACAGGGCCACAGATACGCAGTATTTT.

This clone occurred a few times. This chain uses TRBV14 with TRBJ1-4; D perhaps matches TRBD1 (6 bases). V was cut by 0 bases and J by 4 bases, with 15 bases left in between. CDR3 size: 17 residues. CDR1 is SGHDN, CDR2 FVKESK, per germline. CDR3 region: CASSQDFRDTVNEKLFF. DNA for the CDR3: TGTGCCAGCAGCCAAGATTTTAGGGACACCGTTAATGAAAAACTGTTTTTT. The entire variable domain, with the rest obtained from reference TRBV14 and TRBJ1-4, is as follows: EAGVTQFPSHSVIEKGQTVTLRCDPISGHDNLYWYRRVMGKEIKFLLHFVKESKQDESGMPNNRFLAERTGGTYSTLKVQPAELEDSGVYFCASSQDFRDTVNEKLFFGSGTQLSVL.

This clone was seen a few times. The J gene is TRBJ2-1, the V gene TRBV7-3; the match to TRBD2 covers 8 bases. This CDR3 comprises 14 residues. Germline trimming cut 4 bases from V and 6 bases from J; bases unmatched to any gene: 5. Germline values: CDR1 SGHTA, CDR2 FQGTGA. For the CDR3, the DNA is TGTGCCAGCAGCTCCATAGCGGGACCCAATGAGCAGTTCTTC. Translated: CASSSIAGPNEQFF.

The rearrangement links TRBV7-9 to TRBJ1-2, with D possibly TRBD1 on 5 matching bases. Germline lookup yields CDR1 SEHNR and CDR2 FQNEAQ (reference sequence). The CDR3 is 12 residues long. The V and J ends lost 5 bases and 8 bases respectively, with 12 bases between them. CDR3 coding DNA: TGTGCCAGCAGCCGGGCAGGGTCCGGCTACACCTTC. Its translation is CASSRAGSGYTF.

The CDR3 nucleotides read TGTGCCAGCAGCACTACGGGACATAATGAAGCTTTCTTT. Encoded protein: CASSTTGHNEAFF. The J gene is TRBJ1-1, the V gene TRBV5-4; possibly TRBD1 for D (6 bases). From germline, CDR1 is SGHNT and CDR2 YYREEE (reference sequence). V gave up 4 bases and J gave up 7 bases, with 14 bases separating them. This CDR3 is 13 amino acids long.

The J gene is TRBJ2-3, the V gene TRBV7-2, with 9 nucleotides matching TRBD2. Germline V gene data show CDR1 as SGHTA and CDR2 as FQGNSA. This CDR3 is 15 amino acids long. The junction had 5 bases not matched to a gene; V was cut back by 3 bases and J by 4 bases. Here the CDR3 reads CASSLNAGGSDTQYF. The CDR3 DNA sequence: TGTGCCAGCAGCTTGAACGCGGGAGGGTCAGATACGCAGTATTTT.

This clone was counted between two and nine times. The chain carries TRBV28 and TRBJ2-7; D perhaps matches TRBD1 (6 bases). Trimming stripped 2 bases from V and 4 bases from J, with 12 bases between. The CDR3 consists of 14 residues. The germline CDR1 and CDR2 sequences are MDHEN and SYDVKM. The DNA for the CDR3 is TGTGCCAGCAGTTTAGCCAGGGGTATTTACGAGCAGTACTTC. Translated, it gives CASSLARGIYEQYF.

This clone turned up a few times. CDR3 in DNA: TGCAGCTCCTCGGGGGGGACCACCGGGGAGCTGTTTTTT. Amino acids: CSSSGGTTGELFF. This chain joins TRBV29-1 and TRBJ2-2, with TRBD2 matching over 8 bases. CDR3 length: 13 amino acids. The germline CDR1 and CDR2 sequences are SQVTM and ANQGSEA. The ends lost 8 bases at V and 4 bases at J; junction bases unmatched: 6.

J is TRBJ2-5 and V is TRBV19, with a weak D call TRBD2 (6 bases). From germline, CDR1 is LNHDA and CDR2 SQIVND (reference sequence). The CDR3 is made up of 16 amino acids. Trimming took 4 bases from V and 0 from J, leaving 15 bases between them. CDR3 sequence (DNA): TGTGCCAGTAGTAGGTTGGGGGGAGAGAACCAAGAGACCCAGTACTTC. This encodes CASSRLGGENQETQYF.